This T cell receptor beta chain was identified during a study of T cell responses to AZD1222 COVID-19 vaccine. Second-dose intervals near 4 or 12 weeks were combined. Points on this clone: Its antigen is still unknown.

Points from the study as a whole: In a largely white British group with more females than males, clonal diversity was possibly underestimated. Repertoires were collected only later (after the peak T cell response had occurred).

Germline lookup yields CDR1 MNHEY and CDR2 SMNVEV (reference sequence). Between the trimmed V and J ends, which lost 0 bases and 5 bases, there was a span of 16 bases. CDR3 length: 16 amino acids. Clones were read by immunoSEQ multiplex PCR, and TCRdb kept only the in-frame ones, dropping some. This sample has under 100,000 clones; 80% to 90% occur once, and the top ten carry about 12%. The clonotype originates from an adult who received the AZD1222 COVID-19 vaccine. The chain links TRBV27 to TRBJ1-1, with D maybe TRBD1 (5 bases). Source: peripheral blood, taken 28 days after the second AZD1222 dose. DNA of the CDR3: TGTGCCAGCAGTTTATCGGGGGGTGGGCGGGGAACTGAAGCTTTCTTT. Translation gives CASSLSGGGRGTEAFF.